These 10 T cell receptor beta chains came from one sample sequenced in a study of shared clonotypes between healthy human individuals. Generated by immunoSEQ multiplex PCR, the TCRdb table keeps only in-frame clones and is missing some. The sample includes millions of clones, around 95% of them seen just once. Sequenced input: naive CD4+ T cells sorted from blood. Subset defined: CD45RA+ positively selected. These receptors all stem from a man aged 18 to 29 in good health.

As regards this clone: Other DNA sequences in the same sample also yield this CDR3. The chain is built from TRBV7-3 and TRBJ1-1; TRBD1 might be the D (5 bases). Germline V gene lookup returns CDR1 SGHTA and CDR2 FQGTGA. The CDR3 is made up of 13 amino acids. V lost 4 bases and J lost 1, with 7 bases in between. CDR3 nucleotides: TGTGCCAGCAGCTCCCAGGGGAACACTGAAGCTTTCTTT. This gives the protein CASSSQGNTEAFF.

The rearrangement links TRBV5-6 to TRBJ1-1; 10 bases fit TRBD1. Germline V CDR1 and CDR2: SGHDT, YYEEEE. The V and J ends lost 5 bases and 1 base, in that order; junction bases with no gene match: 8. The CDR3 has 16 residues. In DNA, the CDR3 is TGTGCCAGCAGACCGGACAGGGGGACGCGGAACACTGAAGCTTTCTTT. Translated, it gives CASRPDRGTRNTEAFF.

Concerning this clone: The identical CDR3 is also encoded by other nucleotide sequences in the sample. The rearrangement joins TRBV15 to TRBJ2-7; TRBD1 is a possible D gene (5 bases). This CDR3 is 14 amino acids long. Germline lookup yields CDR1 LNHNV and CDR2 YYDKDF (reference sequence). Trimming removed 0 bases from V and 1 base from J, with 7 bases in between. The CDR3 sequence is CATSRDRASYEQYF. CDR3 bases: TGTGCCACCAGCAGAGACAGGGCTTCCTACGAGCAGTACTTC.

V usage is TRBV30 and J usage is TRBJ2-7; the match to TRBD2 covers 7 bases. Germline V lookup: CDR1 GTSNPN, CDR2 SVGIG (reference sequence). The CDR3 covers 14 residues. V was clipped by 3 bases and J by 1 base; unmatched bases: 6. The CDR3 spells CAWREGGGSYEQYF. The CDR3 nucleotides are TGTGCCTGGAGAGAAGGCGGGGGATCCTACGAGCAGTACTTC.

Note on this clone: This CDR3 is also generated by other DNA sequences in the sample. The chain employs TRBV6-5 and TRBJ1-1; weak D call: TRBD1 (5 bases). The CDR3 runs to 14 residues. The V end lost 3 bases, the J end lost 5 bases, and 13 bases lay between the germline ends. Germline V gene sequence: CDR1 MNHEY, CDR2 SVGAGI. CDR3 in DNA: TGTGCCAGCAGTTATGGGGTGGGGGGAACTGAAGCTTTCTTT. Its protein product is CASSYGVGGTEAFF.

The rearrangement joins TRBV6-6 to TRBJ2-7, with a possible D match to TRBD2 (6 bases). Germline loops: CDR1 MNHNY, CDR2 SVGAGI (reference sequence). V lost 4 bases and J lost 5, with 18 bases in between. The length of the CDR3 is 15 residues. The DNA for the CDR3 is TGTGCCAGCAGTTGGGGGGACCCAATGGGCCACGAGCAGTACTTC. Translated, it gives CASSWGDPMGHEQYF.

This chain uses TRBV29-1 with TRBJ2-1; TRBD2 might be the D (6 bases). CDR3 length: 14 residues. CDR1 and CDR2 (germline): SQVTM, ANQGSEA. V was trimmed by 3 bases and J by 3 bases, leaving 12 bases between them. The CDR3 nucleotides read TGCAGCGTTGAGGTGTTCGGGGGCTACAATGAGCAGTTCTTC. Translating gives CSVEVFGGYNEQFF.

This clone was seen at least ten times. In the same sample, other DNA sequences code for this CDR3. The rearrangement links TRBV30 to TRBJ1-4; TRBD1 might be the D (5 bases). V lost 4 bases and J lost 7, with 16 bases in between. Germline V gene data show CDR1 as GTSNPN and CDR2 as SVGIG (reference sequence). This CDR3 contains 14 residues. CDR3 coding DNA: TGTGCCTGGAACGAGGGGACCCCGGGTGAAAAACTGTTTTTT. Its protein is CAWNEGTPGEKLFF.

The V and J genes are TRBV12-5 and TRBJ2-7; no clear D. Germline V lookup: CDR1 LGHNT, CDR2 FRNRAP. V was trimmed by 0 bases and J by 7 bases, leaving 7 bases between them. This CDR3 is built from 12 residues. Written as DNA, the CDR3 is TGTGCTAGTGGTTTGGTACGTGGGGAGCAGTACTTC. Its protein product is CASGLVRGEQYF.

This chain joins TRBV19 and TRBJ2-2; tentative D call: TRBD1 (6 bases). Trimming cost V 6 bases and J 4 bases, with 15 bases left between them. Germline values: CDR1 LNHDA, CDR2 SQIVND (reference sequence). The CDR3 is 15 residues long. CDR3 nucleotides: TGTGCCAGTAGGAACAGGGCAAGTATCACCGGGGAGCTGTTTTTT. This translates into CASRNRASITGELFF. The whole variable domain, remainder taken from reference TRBV19 and TRBJ2-2, is DGGITQSPKYLFRKEGQNVTLSCEQNLNHDAMYWYRQDPGQGLRLIYYSQIVNDFQKGDIAEGYSVSREKKESFPLTVTSAQKNPTAFYLCASRNRASITGELFFGEGSRLTVL.